The clone carrying this T cell receptor (beta chain) is medium-sized in the sample. Its antigen is undetermined. The TRBV12-4/TRBJ1-2 clonotypes were amplified using barcode primers with ligated adaptors. TCRdb re-analysed the multiplex PCR reads in MiXCR, keeping a single row per CDR3 protein. The table lists under 450 distinct CDR3 sequences, 8.9% of them singletons, with more than 50% in the top ten. Naive CD4+ T cells were purified with Tregs depleted by CD25. Study-wide findings and caveats: Tumor memory CD4+ T cell TCR gene usage clustered with blood and lymph node memory CD4+ cells and lymph node naive CD4+ cells. Naive CD4+ cells shared around an eighth of tumor Treg sequences. Greatest tumor Treg TCR overlap was with tumor naive CD4+ cells.

The CDR3 length is 12 residues. V was pared by 7 bases and J by 7 bases, with 6 bases of the junction left unmatched. The clonotype comes from a female donor with breast cancer. The V and J genes are TRBV12-3 or TRBV12-4 and TRBJ1-2; 7 bases align to TRBD1. Material: tumor-infiltrating naive CD4+ T cells sorted from the breast tumor. Documented subset: naive CD4+ T cells, CD4+CD45RA+CD25-. CDR3 sequence: CASTHRGGGYTF. Here the CDR3 DNA reads TGTGCCAGCACCCACAGGGGAGGTGGCTACACCTTC.